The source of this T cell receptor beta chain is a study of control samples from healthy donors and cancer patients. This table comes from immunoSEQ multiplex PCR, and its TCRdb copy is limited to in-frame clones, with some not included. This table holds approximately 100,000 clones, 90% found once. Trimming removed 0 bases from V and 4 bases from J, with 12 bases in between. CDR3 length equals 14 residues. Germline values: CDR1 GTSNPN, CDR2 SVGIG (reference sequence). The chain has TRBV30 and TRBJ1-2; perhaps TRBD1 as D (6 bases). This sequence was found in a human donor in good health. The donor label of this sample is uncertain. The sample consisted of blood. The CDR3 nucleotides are TGTGCCTGGAGTGTACAGGGAGGTAGCTATGGCTACACCTTC. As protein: CAWSVQGGSYGYTF.